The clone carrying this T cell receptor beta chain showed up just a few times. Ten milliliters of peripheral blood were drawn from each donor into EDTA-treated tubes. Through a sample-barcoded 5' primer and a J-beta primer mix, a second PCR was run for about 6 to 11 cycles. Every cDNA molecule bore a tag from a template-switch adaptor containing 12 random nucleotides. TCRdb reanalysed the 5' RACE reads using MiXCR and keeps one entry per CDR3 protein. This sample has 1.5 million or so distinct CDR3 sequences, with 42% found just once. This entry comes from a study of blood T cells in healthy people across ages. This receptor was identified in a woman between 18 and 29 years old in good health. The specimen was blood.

This chain's CDR3 is CASSYRTALNTEAFF. The CDR3 DNA sequence: TGTGCCAGCAGTTACCGGACGGCTTTGAACACTGAAGCTTTCTTT. The V gene is TRBV6-2 or TRBV6-3, the J gene TRBJ1-1, with D uncertain. CDR3 length equals 15 residues. Looked up from germline, CDR1 is MNHEY and CDR2 is SVGEGT. V was clipped by 2 bases and J by 0 bases, with 10 bases between them.